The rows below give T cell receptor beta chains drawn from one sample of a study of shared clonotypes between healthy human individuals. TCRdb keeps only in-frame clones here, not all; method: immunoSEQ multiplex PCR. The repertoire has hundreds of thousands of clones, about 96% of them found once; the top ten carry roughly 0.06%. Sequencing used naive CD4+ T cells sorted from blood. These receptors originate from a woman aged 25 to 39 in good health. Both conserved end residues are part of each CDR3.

CASSLVGSEQYF,TRBV5-1,.
CASSIGQSEAFF,TRBV5-1,TRBJ1-1
CASSVGGNLNTGELFF,TRBV5-8,TRBJ2-2
CASSAAGITYEQYF,TRBV11-2,TRBJ2-7
CASSQVGLRAGGFTDTQYF,TRBV4-1,TRBJ2-3
CASSLTGTPNEKLFF,TRBV5-1,TRBJ1-4
CASSGAKGLNTGELFF,TRBV28,TRBJ2-2
CASSLQSGRNTGELFF,TRBV4-2,TRBJ2-2
CASSLVKGRTGELFF,TRBV11-2,TRBJ2-2
CASGPSRVAGPQHF,TRBV27,TRBJ1-5
CASSLVGGSSYNEQFF,TRBV7-9,TRBJ2-1
CASSMGTIPNTEAFF,TRBV19,TRBJ1-1
CASSPGTDYEQYF,TRBV28,TRBJ2-7
CASSLDGSYQPQHF,TRBV5-1,TRBJ1-5
CASSDEAGGRDEQFF,TRBV10-2,TRBJ2-1
CASSPPGWTPPGNEQFF,TRBV18,TRBJ2-1
CASSNGWRKQFF,TRBV7-9,TRBJ2-1
CSVEEPEGSEKLFF,TRBV29-1,TRBJ1-4
CASRRRGGRLEQYF,TRBV6-1,TRBJ2-7
CASSFSRGAGSAFF,TRBV11-1,TRBJ1-1
CASSSPGLFYEQYF,TRBV7-8,TRBJ2-7
CATRTSGSGDEQFF,TRBV6-1,TRBJ2-1
CASSFDHSGSFHEQYF,TRBV28,TRBJ2-7
CASSLRGTSGRADNEQFF,TRBV5-1,TRBJ2-1
CAISVGQGVNEQYF,TRBV10-3,TRBJ2-7
CASSQDSYEQYF,TRBV28,TRBJ2-7
CASSSAVAAIYQPQHF,TRBV7-9,TRBJ1-5
CASSPNTQGNQPQHF,TRBV18,TRBJ1-5
CASSIGGLNYNEQFF,TRBV19,TRBJ2-1
CASSPGQGAITEAFF,TRBV28,TRBJ1-1
CASSYAAPNTEAFF,TRBV6-6,TRBJ1-1
CASTTALEKLFF,TRBV2,TRBJ1-4
CASSPPGQGAVGELFF,TRBV18,TRBJ2-2
CASSLRVQGKEYF,TRBV7-8,TRBJ2-7
CASSFLRAGGNHETQYF,TRBV5-1,TRBJ2-5
CASSAWTSGRMNEQFF,TRBV11-2,TRBJ2-1
CAISATSGTGTDTQYF,TRBV10-3,TRBJ2-3
CASSRAGLAPSTDTQYF,TRBV4-1,TRBJ2-3
CASSLEAGGLEGETQYF,TRBV5-4,TRBJ2-5
CASSVLPSEAFF,TRBV28,TRBJ1-1
CASSSLTGSPRDEKLFF,TRBV11-2,TRBJ1-4
CASSREDGQSNQPQHF,TRBV18,TRBJ1-5
CASSLRTSGRTKSTDTQYF,TRBV7-8,TRBJ2-3
CATSWTGEYEQYF,TRBV19,TRBJ2-7
CASRTAENIQYF,TRBV7-9,TRBJ2-4
CASSQDGRGPRGTEAFF,TRBV4-1,TRBJ1-1
CASSSGTSGRSHEQFF,TRBV7-3,TRBJ2-1
CASKQGGTYEQYF,TRBV19,TRBJ2-7
CASSIRTNPSTDTQYF,TRBV19,TRBJ2-3
CASSIGTSLLYNEQFF,TRBV5-5,TRBJ2-1
CASSFPLGSGDTQYF,TRBV5-4,TRBJ2-3
CASSLRPQDNYGYTF,TRBV7-6,TRBJ1-2
CASSLDYGRGELFF,TRBV7-3,TRBJ2-2
CASSLGGWDREHPLSYTF,TRBV13,TRBJ1-2
CASSQEYLGTTEAFF,TRBV4-1,TRBJ1-1